The T cell receptor beta chain described here comes from a study of blood T cell repertoires in COVID-19. Trimming took 3 bases from V and 5 from J; bases not matched to a gene: 7. The CDR3 is 14 residues long. Per germline, CDR1 MNHNS and CDR2 SASEGT. The method was immunoSEQ multiplex PCR; TCRdb's version includes in-frame clones alone and lacks a portion of them. The table lists about 97,000 clones, around four fifths of them singletons. In this sample, this clone turned up once. The rearrangement joins TRBV6-1 to TRBJ2-7; 7 bases fit TRBD1. Sequencing input: peripheral blood. The sequence derives from a man between 65 and 85 years old with acute or convalescent COVID-19. In DNA form, the CDR3 reads TGTGCCAGCAGTGACCGACAGGGCTTCGACGAGCAGTACTTC. Amino acids: CASSDRQGFDEQYF.